A single sample is the source of the 16 T cell receptor beta chains below, sequenced in a study of T cells in Graves' hyperthyroidism and ophthalmopathy (dated by TCRdb to the late 2010s). Libraries came from multiplex PCR. TCRdb names Illumina HiSeq 2000 as the instrument used. The TCR beta CDR3 regions were amplified from RNA transcripts. A first-round RT-PCR of the TCR CDR3 used the HTBI primer set with the Qiagen OneStep RT-PCR kit. The public reads were reprocessed in TCRdb via fastp at Q25 and MiXCR, keeping in-frame beta chains. Here each entry gathers all rows of one CDR3 protein and keeps the most common genes and DNA. Across this sample there are roughly 110,000 distinct CDR3 sequences, with about a sixth seen only once. Around two fifths of the sample lies in the top ten. The sample taken for sequencing was blood. The source is a woman aged 45 to 65 with Graves' hyperthyroidism.

The J gene is TRBJ2-5, the V gene TRBV9; 8 nucleotides agree with TRBD2. Trimming removed 1 base from V and 5 bases from J; junction bases left unmatched: 4. In germline, CDR1 is SGDLS, CDR2 YYNGEE. The CDR3 is 14 amino acids. The CDR3 DNA reads as TGTGCCAGCAGCGTAACCGGACTAGCCGAGACCCAGTACTTC. It is translated as CASSVTGLAETQYF. Variable domain in full (rest from reference TRBV9 and TRBJ2-5): DSGVTQTPKHLITATGQRVTLRCSPRSGDLSVYWYQQSLDQGLQFLIQYYNGEERAKGNILERFSAQQFPDLHSELNLSSLELGDSALYFCASSVTGLAETQYFGPGTRLLVL.

This clonotype was seen ten or more times. This chain joins TRBV4-2 and TRBJ2-2; TRBD2 aligns across 14 bases. Trimming took 4 bases from V and 7 from J; bases not matched to a gene: 11. Germline CDR1 and CDR2: LGHNA and YNFKEQ. The CDR3 length is 18 residues. The CDR3 DNA follows: TGTGCCAGCAGCCCCTCATCCGGGACTAGCGGGAGACGCGGGGAGCTGTTTTTT. This encodes CASSPSSGTSGRRGELFF.

This clonotype occurred many times. The V gene is TRBV3-1, the J gene TRBJ1-1; 7 bases align to TRBD1. The CDR3 is 13 residues long. The V gene end was trimmed by 6 bases and the J gene end by 6 bases; junction bases not matched to a gene: 7. The germline gives CDR1 LGHDT, CDR2 YNNKEL (reference sequence). This CDR3 is CASSLQGTAEAFF. In DNA form, the CDR3 reads TGTGCCAGCAGTTTACAGGGGACCGCTGAAGCTTTCTTT.

This chain's CDR3 is CASARRAISGNTIYF. In DNA, the CDR3 is TGTGCCAGCGCCCGGAGAGCGATCTCTGGAAACACCATATATTTT. The V gene is TRBV12-3 or TRBV12-4, the J gene TRBJ1-3, with no clear D. The CDR3 has 15 amino acids. Trimming took off 8 bases at V and 0 bases at J, with 14 bases between the two ends.

This clonotype has a count of ten or more. The V and J genes are TRBV15 and TRBJ2-2, with a tentative D call TRBD2 (5 bases). Germline V gives CDR1 LNHNV, CDR2 YYDKDF (reference sequence). Between the trimmed V and J ends, which lost 0 bases and 5 bases, there was a span of 16 bases. The CDR3 is 17 amino acids. The CDR3 reads CATSRESAGVGTGELFF. CDR3 bases: TGTGCCACCAGCAGAGAGTCTGCGGGCGTGGGTACCGGGGAGCTGTTTTTT.

This clonotype was seen many times. V usage is TRBV7-8 and J usage is TRBJ1-1; TRBD1 is a possible D gene (6 bases). From germline, CDR1 is SGHVS and CDR2 FQNEAQ. Trimming stripped 5 bases from V and 11 bases from J, with 18 bases between. This CDR3 comprises 13 residues. CDR3 sequence reads: CASSPHSGQGAFF. CDR3 nucleotide sequence: TGTGCCAGCAGCCCACATTCCGGCCAGGGGGCTTTCTTT.

At least ten counts were recorded for this clonotype. The CDR3 DNA is TGCAGTGCAAGGGGGCACAGGGCCAATGAGCAGTTCTTC. This codes for CSARGHRANEQFF. J is TRBJ2-1 and V is TRBV20-1; 7 bases fit TRBD1. The V and J ends lost 6 bases and 6 bases, in that order; junction bases with no gene match: 8. Looked up from germline, CDR1 is DFQATT and CDR2 is SNEGSKA (reference sequence). This CDR3 has 13 residues.

This clonotype appeared many times. The chain recombines TRBV2 with TRBJ2-3; 9 bases fit TRBD2. CDR3 length equals 14 residues. V lost 7 bases to trimming and J lost 4 bases; unmatched junction nucleotides: 6. Germline V gives CDR1 SNHLY, CDR2 FYNNEI. CDR3 residues: CASKASGTADTQYF. The CDR3 bases are TGTGCCAGCAAGGCTAGCGGGACGGCAGATACGCAGTATTTT.

This clonotype was seen at least ten times. One junction end does not reproduce the germline sequence, and a read error may be involved. The gene calls are TRBV5-1 and TRBJ2-1; D ambiguous. This CDR3 has 14 residues. Per germline, CDR1 SGHRS and CDR2 YFSETQ. The DNA of the CDR3 is TGTGCCAGCAGTTTGGGGTCGTCCTACAATGAGCAGTTCTTC. This translates into CASSLGSSYNEQFF. Full variable domain (missing parts from reference TRBV5-1 and TRBJ2-1): KAGVTQTPRYLIKTRGQQVTLSCSPISGHRSVSWYQQTPGQGLQFLFEYFSETQRNKGNFPGRFSGRQFSNSRSEMNVSTLELGDSALYLCASSLGSSYNEQFFGPGTRLTVL.

In DNA form, the CDR3 reads TGTGCCAGCAGTTTAGGGCCACTCTACGAGCAGTACTTC. Amino acids: CASSLGPLYEQYF. The chain links TRBV12-3 or TRBV12-4 to TRBJ2-7; D ambiguous. Trimming pared 1 base from V and 3 bases from J, leaving 7 bases between. The CDR3 runs to 13 residues.

This clonotype was observed a single time. This chain connects TRBV11-2 to TRBJ2-5, with 10 nucleotides matching TRBD1. The V and J ends lost 5 bases and 5 bases, in that order; junction bases with no gene match: 8. The CDR3 loop spans 15 amino acids. Germline V gene lookup returns CDR1 SGHAT and CDR2 FQNNGV. The CDR3 region has the DNA TGTGCCAGCAGCGCGGGACAGGGGAACGGCGAGACCCAGTACTTC. This translates into CASSAGQGNGETQYF.

The sample holds many counts of this clonotype. The rearrangement links TRBV20-1 to TRBJ2-2; TRBD2 is a possible D gene (5 bases). Trimming left V 3 bases short and J 1 base short, with 9 bases between. Germline V gene sequence: CDR1 DFQATT, CDR2 SNEGSKA (reference sequence). The CDR3 covers 14 residues. As DNA, the CDR3 is TGCAGTGCTAGTTACGGACTGAACACCGGGGAGCTGTTTTTT. It specifies CSASYGLNTGELFF.

This clonotype was recorded at least ten times. This rearrangement joins TRBV19 to TRBJ1-2; D gene unclear. Germline CDR1 is LNHDA and CDR2 is SQIVND (reference sequence). The CDR3 totals 13 residues. Trimming removed 5 bases from V and 5 bases from J, with 12 bases in between. The CDR3: CASSPFLVYGYTF. CDR3 DNA sequence: TGTGCCAGTAGTCCCTTTTTGGTGTATGGCTACACCTTC.

This clonotype was observed at least ten times. V and J are TRBV2 and TRBJ1-2, with 8 bases identical to TRBD1. Germline assignment: CDR1 SNHLY and CDR2 FYNNEI. The junction had 10 bases not matched to a gene; V was cut back by 8 bases and J by 8 bases. The CDR3 totals 13 residues. DNA for the CDR3: TGTGCCAGCGAGGTCGTCAGGGGGCAAGGCTACACCTTC. Encoded protein: CASEVVRGQGYTF.

This clonotype appeared many times. CDR3: CASSPSGQNNEQFF. The DNA of the CDR3 is TGTGCCAGCAGTCCCAGCGGGCAGAACAATGAGCAGTTCTTC. The J gene is TRBJ2-1, the V gene TRBV28; possible D gene TRBD2, 6 bases. CDR1 and CDR2 from the germline V gene are MDHEN and SYDVKM. The CDR3 is 14 amino acids. V was trimmed by 5 bases and J by 5 bases, leaving 13 bases between them.

This clonotype was seen ten or more times. The chain recombines TRBV5-1 with TRBJ2-3; D is unclear. The V end was cut by 0 bases, the J end by 2 bases, with 13 bases between. The germline V gene has CDR1 SGHRS and CDR2 YFSETQ. This CDR3 has 16 amino acids. The CDR3 loop is CASSLGHLGPTDTQYF. The DNA of the CDR3 is TGCGCCAGCAGCTTGGGGCACCTAGGACCCACAGATACGCAGTATTTT.